Listed below are T cell receptor beta chains from one sample, sequenced in a study of blood T cell repertoires in COVID-19. Sequencing used immunoSEQ multiplex PCR; TCRdb keeps in-frame clones, though not all of them. The sample holds roughly 200,000 clones; roughly 90% are singletons and the top ten take approximately 6.7%. Sequences were obtained from peripheral blood. All receptors come from a man aged 40-49 years with acute or convalescent COVID-19. The CDR3 runs from the conserved cysteine through the conserved F or W. A D gene is named only where the DNA matches it firmly. Clone size is given for some rows only: seen once, a few or many times, or a class if the clone is expanded.

J,D,V,size,DNA,CDR3
TRBJ2-3,.,TRBV7-5,.,TGTGCCTGCGGGGGACTAGACACAGATACGCAGTATTTT,CACGGLDTDTQYF
TRBJ2-1,.,TRBV5-6,.,TGTGCCAGCGGCAAACTCGGGATCGATGAGCAGTTCTTC,CASGKLGIDEQFF
TRBJ1-5,TRBD1,TRBV19,.,TGTGCCAGTAGTATTGGGGACAGGGTGGGCAATCAGCCCCAGCATTTT,CASSIGDRVGNQPQHF
TRBJ2-3,TRBD1,TRBV6-6,.,TGTGCCAGCAGTCCCAGACAGGGTGGTACTAGCACAGATACGCAGTATTTT,CASSPRQGGTSTDTQYF
TRBJ2-3,.,TRBV6-5,.,TGTGCCAGCAGTTTAGGATTTGCGGCGGATACGCAGTATTTT,CASSLGFAADTQYF
TRBJ2-5,TRBD1,TRBV6-6,.,TGTGCCAGCAGTTTCACAGGGGGCCCCCAAGAGACCCAGTACTTC,CASSFTGGPQETQYF
TRBJ2-5,.,TRBV28,.,TGTGCCAGCAGTCCCCCAGGGCGGACCGGTAGGGAGACCCAGTACTTC,CASSPPGRTGRETQYF
TRBJ1-1,.,TRBV4-2,.,TGTGCCAGCAGCCAAGATTCTCGTGTGAACACTGAAGCTTTCTTT,CASSQDSRVNTEAFF
TRBJ1-6,TRBD1,TRBV5-1,.,TGCGCCAGCAGCCAGGGACAGGGTAATTCACCCCTCCACTTT,CASSQGQGNSPLHF
TRBJ2-7,.,TRBV27,once,TGTGCCAGCAGTTTAAGTCAGGACAGCGCCTACGAGCAGTACTTC,CASSLSQDSAYEQYF
TRBJ1-4,.,TRBV28,.,TGTGCCAGCAGTCCCGACAGCACAACTAATGAAAAACTGTTTTTT,CASSPDSTTNEKLFF
TRBJ1-6,.,TRBV24-1,.,TGTGCCACCAGTGATTGCCCGGGACTGGGAAATTCACCCCTCCACTTT,CATSDCPGLGNSPLHF
TRBJ2-7,.,TRBV3-1/TRBV3-2,.,TGTGCCAGCAGCCAAGTTTCCCAGGTCTCAGGCGAGCAGTACTTC,CASSQVSQVSGEQYF
TRBJ2-7,.,TRBV19,few,TGTGCCAGTAGCTCGAGTCTTAGCTCCTACGAGCAGTACTTC,CASSSSLSSYEQYF
TRBJ2-1,.,TRBV18,few,TGTGCCAGCTCACCACCTAAGGGGGATGAGCAGTTCTTC,CASSPPKGDEQFF
TRBJ1-2,.,TRBV20-1,.,TGCAGTGCTAGATGGGAGGACAGCTACACCTTC,CSARWEDSYTF
TRBJ1-1,.,TRBV19,.,TGTGCCAGTAGTCCGCCGACAGTGAACACTGAAGCTTTCTTT,CASSPPTVNTEAFF
TRBJ1-6,.,TRBV2,.,TGTGCCAGCAGTGACAATCCTGCAGGGACAAGGAATTCACCCCTCCACTTT,CASSDNPAGTRNSPLHF
TRBJ1-4,TRBD1,TRBV10-3,.,TGTGCCATCAGTGCGGCAGGGGGTGCAACTAATGAAAAACTGTTTTTT,CAISAAGGATNEKLFF
TRBJ2-4,TRBD2,TRBV4-1,.,TGCGCCAGCAGCCAATTCACCGGGACTAGTCGTGCTTGGCGGTACTTC,CASSQFTGTSRAWRYF
TRBJ2-7,TRBD2,TRBV3-1/TRBV3-2,.,TGTGCCAGCAGCCCCGGGACTAGCGGTTCCTACGAGCAGTACTTC,CASSPGTSGSYEQYF
TRBJ2-7,.,TRBV6-5,.,TGTGCCAGTAGGGGCGAACTATCCTACGAGCAGTACTTC,CASRGELSYEQYF
TRBJ2-7,TRBD1,TRBV27,.,TGTGCCAGCAGTGGTAGGGGGCCGAACCCCTACGAGCAGTACTTC,CASSGRGPNPYEQYF
TRBJ2-7,.,TRBV6-5,few,TGTGCCAGCAGAGGGGGCTACGAGCAGTACTTC,CASRGGYEQYF
TRBJ1-2,.,TRBV7-2,.,TGTGCCAGCACCCCTTCAGAGGGTTGGGGTGGCTACACCTTC,CASTPSEGWGGYTF
TRBJ2-1,.,TRBV4-3,few,TGCGCCAGCAGCCACGAGGCTGGGGCATACAATGAGCAGTTCTTC,CASSHEAGAYNEQFF
TRBJ2-7,.,TRBV6-2/TRBV6-3,.,TGTGCCAGCACCCCGACAGGCGGGGGCCACGAGCAGTACTTC,CASTPTGGGHEQYF
TRBJ2-3,TRBD2,TRBV7-9,.,TGTGCCAGCAGCTCGGGGACTAGCGGGGGAACGAAGAGCACAGATACGCAGTATTTT,CASSSGTSGGTKSTDTQYF
TRBJ2-7,TRBD2,TRBV5-1,.,TGCGCCAGCAGCTTGGGATTGTCTAGCGGGGGCTACCGGGGCTACGAGCAGTACTTC,CASSLGLSSGGYRGYEQYF
TRBJ2-5,.,TRBV10-3,.,TGTGCCATCAGTGCGGGACACCCCCTGGGGGAGACCCAGTACTTC,CAISAGHPLGETQYF
TRBJ1-4,TRBD1,TRBV5-1,.,TGCGCCAGCAGCTTGGGGGACAGCACTAATGAAAAACTGTTTTTT,CASSLGDSTNEKLFF
TRBJ1-2,.,TRBV2,once,TGTGCCAGCAGGTCACGCGTCGGGATATATGGCTACACCTTC,CASRSRVGIYGYTF
TRBJ1-5,.,TRBV30,.,TGTGCCTGGAGTAGGGGTGGACAGTTTAATCAGCCCCAGCATTTT,CAWSRGGQFNQPQHF
TRBJ2-5,.,TRBV10-3,.,TGTGCCATCAGTGAGATAGAGGGGAGGCAGACCCAGTACTTC,CAISEIEGRQTQYF
TRBJ1-2,TRBD1,TRBV10-3,.,TGTGCCATCAGAGGGACAGAGGAAAATGGCTACACCTTC,CAIRGTEENGYTF
TRBJ1-5,TRBD1,TRBV6-1,.,TGTGCCAGCAGTGAAGGGTCAGGGGGAAATCAGCCCCAGCATTTT,CASSEGSGGNQPQHF
TRBJ2-3,TRBD2,TRBV14,.,TGTGCCAGCAGCCAAACTAGCGGGGGGGCAGATACGCAGTATTTT,CASSQTSGGADTQYF
TRBJ1-1,.,TRBV18,once,TGTGCCAGCCGGCGGGCGGAGAACACTGAAGCTTTCTTT,CASRRAENTEAFF
TRBJ1-1,TRBD1,TRBV11-2,.,TGTGCCAGCAGCTTAGCCCCGAACTGGGGACAGGGAGACACTGAAGCTTTCTTT,CASSLAPNWGQGDTEAFF
TRBJ1-2,TRBD1,TRBV27,.,TGTGCCAGCAGTTACGGGACAGATTATGGCTACACCTTC,CASSYGTDYGYTF
TRBJ2-2,TRBD1,TRBV10-3,.,TGTGCCATCAGTCCAGGGGCAGGGGGCGGAACCGGGGAGCTGTTTTTT,CAISPGAGGGTGELFF
TRBJ2-3,.,TRBV6-4,.,TGTGCCAGCAGTGCCCCGGGCACAGATACGCAGTATTTT,CASSAPGTDTQYF
TRBJ2-1,TRBD1,TRBV5-1,.,TGCGCCAGCAGCTGGGCCGGGACAGACTACAATGAGCAGTTCTTC,CASSWAGTDYNEQFF
TRBJ2-5,TRBD1,TRBV27,.,TGTGCCAGCAGTCGCCGGGACAGGGGGACCTCCGGGACCCAGTACTTC,CASSRRDRGTSGTQYF
TRBJ2-5,TRBD2,TRBV6-5,.,TGTGCCAGCAGTCTGGGGACTATCCAAGGGACCCAGTACTTC,CASSLGTIQGTQYF
TRBJ2-2,TRBD2,TRBV10-1,.,TGCGCCAGCAGCCCAGGGACTAGCGGGGGGACCCCCGGGGAGCTGTTTTTT,CASSPGTSGGTPGELFF
TRBJ1-5,.,TRBV7-9,few,TGTGCCAGCAGCTCATCGGGGGGCAGTCAGCCCCAGCATTTT,CASSSSGGSQPQHF
TRBJ1-4,.,TRBV5-4,.,TGTGCCAGCAGCTTGGGACCGGGGGAGGAAAAACTGTTTTTT,CASSLGPGEEKLFF
TRBJ1-2,TRBD1,TRBV29-1,.,TGCAGCGTACGGACAGGGTCTAACTATGGCTACACCTTC,CSVRTGSNYGYTF
TRBJ1-1,.,TRBV28,.,TGTGCCAGCAGTTTAAGTGGGAGGTGGGCTTTCTTT,CASSLSGRWAFF
TRBJ1-2,TRBD1,TRBV28,.,TGTGCCAGCAGTTTCGCCCGACAGGGGAGCTATGGCTACACCTTC,CASSFARQGSYGYTF
TRBJ2-4,TRBD1,TRBV7-2,.,TGTGCCAGCAGCTTGACAGGGGTCAAAAACATTCAGTACTTC,CASSLTGVKNIQYF
TRBJ1-2,.,TRBV29-1,.,TGCAGTGGTGACAGGGGCTACACCTTC,CSGDRGYTF
TRBJ1-5,TRBD1,TRBV29-1,.,TGCAGCGTTATCCTTCTAGGGGGCAGGAATCAGCCCCAGCATTTT,CSVILLGGRNQPQHF
TRBJ1-2,TRBD1,TRBV3-1/TRBV3-2,.,TGTGCCAGCAGCCCCCGACCCGGGACAGGGAACTATGGCTACACCTTC,CASSPRPGTGNYGYTF